What follows are 18 T cell receptor beta chains derived from one specimen sequenced in a study of blood T cell repertoires in COVID-19. Only in-frame clones appear in the TCRdb table, and some are missing; sequencing was by immunoSEQ multiplex PCR. Among about 150,000 clones listed, roughly 90% were seen once. Material for sequencing was peripheral blood. Receptor source: a man aged 50 or older with acute or convalescent COVID-19.

The chain joins TRBV6-6 to TRBJ2-1, with D perhaps TRBD1 or TRBD2 (6 bases each). Looked up from germline, CDR1 is MNHNY and CDR2 is SVGAGI (reference sequence). Trimming took off 5 bases at V and 9 bases at J, with 11 bases between the two ends. The CDR3 has 12 amino acids. The CDR3 protein is CASSRLGGEQFF. CDR3 nucleotide sequence: TGTGCCAGCAGTCGACTAGGGGGTGAGCAGTTCTTC.

J is TRBJ1-2 and V is TRBV27; no clear D. This CDR3 is 9 amino acids long. Germline V lookup: CDR1 MNHEY, CDR2 SMNVEV (reference sequence). The CDR3 spells CANGYGYTF. The CDR3 DNA reads as TGTGCGAACGGGTATGGCTACACCTTC.

V usage is TRBV6-5 and J usage is TRBJ2-3; weak D call: TRBD2 (5 bases). V was cut by 6 bases and J by 4 bases, with 14 bases left in between. The germline V gene encodes CDR1 MNHEY and CDR2 SVGAGI. The CDR3 runs to 14 residues. The CDR3 protein is CASSTGGSADTQYF. In DNA, the CDR3 is TGTGCCAGCAGCACCGGAGGTTCGGCAGATACGCAGTATTTT.

Ten or more counts support this clone. The V call is TRBV4-1, the J call TRBJ2-5, with D tentatively TRBD2 (5 bases). Germline CDR1 is MGHRA and CDR2 is YSYEKL. Trimming took off 1 base at V and 5 bases at J, with 8 bases between the two ends. The CDR3 extends over 13 amino acids. This CDR3 reads CASSQVGAETQYF. Written as DNA, the CDR3 is TGCGCCAGCAGCCAAGTGGGAGCTGAGACCCAGTACTTC.

The rearrangement uses TRBV4-1 and TRBJ2-6, with 7 bases matching TRBD1. J gave up 5 bases and V 2 bases, and 9 bases lay outside the gene matches. The CDR3 spans 17 residues. The germline V gene encodes CDR1 MGHRA and CDR2 YSYEKL. This CDR3 reads CASSQSPDRLWANVLTF. CDR3 nucleotides: TGCGCCAGCAGCCAATCCCCGGACAGGTTGTGGGCCAACGTCCTGACTTTC.

V and J are TRBV5-1 and TRBJ2-1; D is ambiguous. Germline V gives CDR1 SGHRS, CDR2 YFSETQ. The CDR3 has 12 residues. Trimming shortened V by 2 bases and J by 7 bases, and 7 bases separated the two germline ends. CDR3 DNA: TGCGCCAGCAGCTTATCTATGAATGAGCAGTTCTTC. It is translated as CASSLSMNEQFF.

This clone was seen once. The chain couples TRBV19 to TRBJ2-1, with 9 nucleotides matching TRBD2. This CDR3 has 13 residues. The V segment lost 3 bases and the J segment 6 bases; nucleotides outside the gene matches: 0. CDR1 is LNHDA, CDR2 SQIVND, per germline (reference sequence). CDR3 amino acids: CASSISGSNEQFF. DNA of the CDR3: TGTGCCAGTAGTATTAGCGGGAGCAATGAGCAGTTCTTC. The full variable domain, completed using reference TRBV19 and TRBJ2-1, is DGGITQSPKYLFRKEGQNVTLSCEQNLNHDAMYWYRQDPGQGLRLIYYSQIVNDFQKGDIAEGYSVSREKKESFPLTVTSAQKNPTAFYLCASSISGSNEQFFGPGTRLTVL.

This chain uses TRBV5-1 with TRBJ2-5; a possible D gene is TRBD1 (6 bases). V was pared by 2 bases and J by 1 base, with 9 bases between. Germline V gene data show CDR1 as SGHRS and CDR2 as YFSETQ. The CDR3 has 14 residues. The chain's CDR3 is CASSLVGGQETQYF. The CDR3 bases are TGCGCCAGCAGCTTAGTAGGGGGCCAAGAGACCCAGTACTTC.

This chain links TRBV5-6 with TRBJ2-3; TRBD2 matches at 15 bases. V was clipped by 4 bases and J by 3 bases; unmatched bases: 6. Germline CDR1 and CDR2: SGHDT and YYEEEE. The CDR3 has 17 amino acids. Written as DNA, the CDR3 is TGTGCCAGCAGCACCGGACTAGCGGGAGGGGTAACAGATACGCAGTATTTT. It is translated as CASSTGLAGGVTDTQYF.

J is TRBJ2-1 and V is TRBV11-2; 8 nucleotides match TRBD2. V trimming: 8 bases; J trimming: 4 bases; junction bases outside the gene matches: 4. The germline CDR1 and CDR2 sequences are SGHAT and FQNNGV. The CDR3 runs to 13 residues. CDR3 in amino acids: CASQRGLYNEQFF. The CDR3 region has the DNA TGTGCCAGCCAGCGGGGGCTATACAATGAGCAGTTCTTC.

This clone has just one count. The chain links TRBV9 to TRBJ2-5; D unclear. This CDR3 contains 15 residues. V was cut by 0 bases and J by 0 bases, with 9 bases left in between. The V gene's germline CDR1 is SGDLS and CDR2 YYNGEE. CDR3 sequence reads: CASSVDVADQETQYF. In DNA form, the CDR3 reads TGTGCCAGCAGCGTAGACGTGGCGGACCAAGAGACCCAGTACTTC.

The chain is built from TRBV3-1 (or the pseudogene TRBV3-2) and TRBJ2-1, with D perhaps TRBD1 (5 bases). This CDR3 is 15 amino acids long. Trimming cost V 3 bases and J 0 bases, with 9 bases left between them. Germline values: CDR1 LGHDT, CDR2 YNNKEL (reference sequence). The CDR3 is CASSQGLRSYNEQFF. DNA for the CDR3: TGTGCCAGCAGCCAGGGGCTCCGCTCCTACAATGAGCAGTTCTTC.

The DNA of the CDR3 is TGTGCCAGCAGCCAGCTCTCTCCGGGACAGGGGAGAGTTGAAGCTTTCTTT. Translation gives CASSQLSPGQGRVEAFF. This chain joins TRBV3-1 (or the pseudogene TRBV3-2) and TRBJ1-1, with 10 bases fitting TRBD1. CDR3 length: 17 amino acids. The V gene's germline CDR1 is LGHDT and CDR2 YNNKEL (reference sequence). J gave up 7 bases and V 3 bases, and 14 bases lay outside the gene matches.

J is TRBJ2-1 and V is TRBV5-6; D perhaps matches TRBD1 (6 bases). The germline gives CDR1 SGHDT, CDR2 YYEEEE. Deletions cut 3 bases from V and 7 bases from J, with 23 bases between. The CDR3 sequence is 17 residues long. The chain's CDR3 is CASSSPKVGATGNEQFF. The CDR3 region has the DNA TGTGCCAGCAGCTCCCCCAAGGTTGGCGCTACAGGGAATGAGCAGTTCTTC.

J is TRBJ2-5 and V is TRBV4-1, with 13 nucleotides matching TRBD2. Germline values: CDR1 MGHRA, CDR2 YSYEKL. The CDR3 spans 17 residues. J was trimmed by 5 bases and V by 3 bases; bases with no gene match: 9. The CDR3 sequence: CASSHLTGTSGTETQYF. The CDR3 DNA is TGCGCCAGCAGCCACTTGACCGGGACTAGCGGGACTGAGACCCAGTACTTC.

The chain links TRBV7-3 to TRBJ2-3; TRBD2 aligns across 8 bases. CDR1 is SGHTA, CDR2 FQGTGA, per germline. This CDR3 has 14 residues. J gave up 4 bases and V 5 bases, and 5 bases lay outside the gene matches. The CDR3 loop is CASSPGGVSDTQYF. The CDR3 region has the DNA TGTGCCAGCAGCCCGGGGGGGGTGTCAGATACGCAGTATTTT.

The CDR3 spells CASASGSSYEQYF. In DNA form, the CDR3 reads TGTGCCAGCGCCAGCGGAAGCTCCTACGAGCAGTACTTC. The V gene is TRBV7-3, the J gene TRBJ2-7; D possibly corresponds to TRBD2 (5 bases). There are 13 residues in the CDR3. The V end lost 8 bases, the J end lost 0 bases, and 11 bases lay between the germline ends. CDR1 is SGHTA and CDR2 is FQGTGA in the germline V gene. The full variable domain, in which reference TRBV7-3 and TRBJ2-7 provide the parts outside the CDR3, is GAGVSQTPSNKVTEKGKYVELRCDPISGHTALYWYRQSLGQGPEFLIYFQGTGAADDSGLPNDRFFAVRPEGSVSTLKIQRTERGDSAVYLCASASGSSYEQYFGPGTRLTVT.

Written as DNA, the CDR3 is TGTGCCAGCAGCTTAGATGGCAGGGGAGGCAATCAGCCCCAGCATTTT. Translating gives CASSLDGRGGNQPQHF. This chain uses TRBV7-4 with TRBJ1-5; possible D gene TRBD1, 6 bases. CDR3 length: 16 residues. Germline V gene lookup returns CDR1 SGHVT and CDR2 SQSDAQ. Trimming took off 1 base at V and 2 bases at J, with 12 bases between the two ends.